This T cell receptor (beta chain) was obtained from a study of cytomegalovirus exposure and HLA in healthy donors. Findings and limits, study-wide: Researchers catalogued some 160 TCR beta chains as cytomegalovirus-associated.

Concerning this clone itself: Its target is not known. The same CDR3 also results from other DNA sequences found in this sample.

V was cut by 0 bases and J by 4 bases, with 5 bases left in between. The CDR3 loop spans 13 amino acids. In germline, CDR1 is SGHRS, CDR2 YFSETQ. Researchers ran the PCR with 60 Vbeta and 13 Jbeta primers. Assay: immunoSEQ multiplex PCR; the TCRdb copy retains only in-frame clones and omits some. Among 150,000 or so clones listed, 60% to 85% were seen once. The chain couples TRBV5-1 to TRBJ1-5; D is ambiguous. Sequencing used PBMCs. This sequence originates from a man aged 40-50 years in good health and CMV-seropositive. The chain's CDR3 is CASSLVGNQPQHF. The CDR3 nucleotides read TGCGCCAGCAGCTTGGTCGGGAATCAGCCCCAGCATTTT. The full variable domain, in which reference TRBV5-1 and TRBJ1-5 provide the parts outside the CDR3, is KAGVTQTPRYLIKTRGQQVTLSCSPISGHRSVSWYQQTPGQGLQFLFEYFSETQRNKGNFPGRFSGRQFSNSRSEMNVSTLELGDSALYLCASSLVGNQPQHFGDGTRLSIL.